These T cell receptor beta chains were read from a single sample in a study of T cell responses to AZD1222 COVID-19 vaccine. Clones were read by immunoSEQ multiplex PCR, and TCRdb kept only the in-frame ones, dropping some. The table records some 150,000 clones, around nine tenths of them present only once. This sample comprised peripheral blood, obtained on day 0 of AZD1222 vaccination. These receptors were taken from an adult in good health. Both conserved end residues are part of each CDR3. The D gene is left open where the match is weak. The size field is filled for only some rows; it gives once, few, many or a size class.

size | J | D | V | CDR3 | DNA
. | TRBJ1-1 | . | TRBV11-1 | CASSLDRQVRNTEAFF | TGTGCCAGCAGCTTAGATCGGCAAGTCCGGAACACTGAAGCTTTCTTT
. | TRBJ2-1 | . | TRBV6-2/TRBV6-3 | CASSLDWYNEQFF | TGTGCCAGCAGTTTGGACTGGTACAATGAGCAGTTCTTC
. | TRBJ2-7 | . | TRBV7-2 | CASSSSSGSYEQYF | TGTGCCAGCAGCTCTTCCTCGGGCTCCTACGAGCAGTACTTC
. | TRBJ2-5 | . | TRBV13 | CASSLGAREETQYF | TGTGCCAGCAGCTTAGGAGCTAGGGAAGAGACCCAGTACTTC
once | TRBJ2-1 | . | TRBV2 | CASGSGLSSYNEQFF | TGTGCCAGCGGGAGTGGGCTGAGCTCCTACAATGAGCAGTTCTTC
. | TRBJ2-1 | TRBD2 | TRBV5-4 | CASSLARGLAGEGEQFF | TGTGCCAGCAGCTTGGCACGGGGACTAGCGGGAGAAGGCGAGCAGTTCTTC
few | TRBJ1-1 | . | TRBV7-9 | CASSPTGGTFTEAFF | TGTGCCAGCAGCCCAACGGGGGGGACCTTCACTGAAGCTTTCTTT
. | TRBJ1-1 | TRBD1 | TRBV19 | CASSPDRDRMAEAFF | TGTGCCAGTAGTCCGGACCGGGACAGGATGGCTGAAGCTTTCTTT
few | TRBJ1-4 | . | TRBV30 | CAWSRQGINEKLFF | TGTGCCTGGAGTCGGCAGGGGATTAATGAAAAACTGTTTTTT
. | TRBJ1-5 | . | TRBV25-1 | CASSGGGSSQPQHF | TGTGCCAGCAGTGGCGGGGGCAGTAGTCAGCCCCAGCATTTT
. | TRBJ1-3 | TRBD1 | TRBV27 | CASRRDSRSGNTIYF | TGTGCCAGTCGAAGGGACAGCCGCTCTGGAAACACCATATATTTT
. | TRBJ2-4 | TRBD2 | TRBV7-8 | CASSLGGSGEYRAKNIQYF | TGTGCCAGCAGTCTTGGGGGTAGCGGGGAGTATAGGGCCAAAAACATTCAGTACTTC
. | TRBJ2-2 | TRBD1 | TRBV6-5 | CASSSLGTGAGELFF | TGTGCCAGCAGTTCCCTCGGGACAGGGGCCGGGGAGCTGTTTTTT
. | TRBJ1-2 | . | TRBV4-1 | CASSLTGTEGGYTF | TGCGCCAGCAGTTTGACAGGTACGGAGGGTGGCTACACCTTC
. | TRBJ2-5 | . | TRBV15 | CATSGRNRAGETQYF | TGTGCCACCAGCGGACGGAACAGGGCGGGAGAGACCCAGTACTTC
. | TRBJ2-3 | TRBD2 | TRBV5-3 | CARSLVPSGGVTDTQYF | TGTGCCAGAAGCTTGGTCCCTAGCGGGGGGGTCACAGATACGCAGTATTTT
. | TRBJ1-5 | . | TRBV5-6 | CASSFWTRRNQPQHF | TGTGCCAGCAGCTTCTGGACACGACGAAATCAGCCCCAGCATTTT
. | TRBJ2-3 | TRBD2 | TRBV7-2 | CASSRGGPGTDTQYF | TGTGCCAGCAGCCGGGGGGGCCCGGGCACAGATACGCAGTATTTT
. | TRBJ2-7 | . | TRBV15 | CATSSMSGAYEQYF | TGTGCCACCAGCAGCATGTCAGGCGCCTACGAGCAGTACTTC
. | TRBJ2-7 | . | TRBV4-3 | CASSQDNGLEQYF | TGCGCCAGCAGCCAAGATAATGGACTCGAGCAGTACTTC
. | TRBJ1-5 | TRBD1 | TRBV6-6 | CASTSRGSGQPQHF | TGTGCCAGCACCTCCAGGGGGAGCGGACAGCCCCAGCATTTT
. | TRBJ2-1 | TRBD2 | TRBV6-1 | CASSEASSGSRGQFF | TGTGCCAGCAGTGAAGCTTCTAGCGGGAGTAGGGGGCAGTTCTTC
. | TRBJ1-4 | . | TRBV29-1 | CSAQGLLSEKLFF | TGCAGCGCCCAGGGTCTCTTAAGCGAAAAACTGTTTTTT
. | TRBJ1-5 | TRBD1 | TRBV7-8 | CASSFRDRGLRQPQHF | TGTGCCAGCAGCTTCCGGGACAGGGGTTTGAGGCAGCCCCAGCATTTT
. | TRBJ2-3 | . | TRBV10-3 | CAISGGQGPGTDTQYF | TGTGCCATCAGCGGGGGGCAAGGACCCGGCACAGATACGCAGTATTTT
. | TRBJ2-7 | TRBD2 | TRBV6-2/TRBV6-3 | CASSPQPSGSSGAYEQYF | TGTGCCAGCAGCCCTCAACCTAGCGGGAGTTCAGGGGCCTACGAGCAGTACTTC
. | TRBJ1-1 | TRBD1 | TRBV28 | CASSPGTGMNTEAFF | TGTGCCAGCAGTCCCGGGACAGGGATGAACACTGAAGCTTTCTTT
. | TRBJ2-3 | . | TRBV9 | CASSVVSTDTQYF | TGTGCCAGCAGCGTAGTGAGCACAGATACGCAGTATTTT
. | TRBJ1-4 | TRBD1 | TRBV7-9 | CASSLALGQGFEKLFF | TGTGCCAGCAGCTTAGCTCTGGGACAGGGTTTTGAAAAACTGTTTTTT
. | TRBJ1-5 | TRBD1 | TRBV28 | CATGGQGRNQPQHF | TGTGCCACCGGGGGACAGGGCAGGAATCAGCCCCAGCATTTT
. | TRBJ1-3 | . | TRBV7-9 | CASSLGPISGNTIYF | TGTGCCAGCAGCTTGGGTCCGATTTCTGGAAACACCATATATTTT
. | TRBJ1-2 | . | TRBV30 | CACSINYGYTF | TGTGCCTGTAGCATTAACTATGGCTACACCTTC
. | TRBJ1-3 | . | TRBV6-5 | CASSQGRSGNTIYF | TGTGCCTCCTCACAGGGCCGCTCTGGAAACACCATATATTTT
. | TRBJ2-2 | . | TRBV10-1 | CASSTSRGRNTGELFF | TGCGCCAGCAGTACCTCAAGGGGGAGGAACACCGGGGAGCTGTTTTTT
. | TRBJ2-1 | TRBD2 | TRBV28 | CATLGLADNNEQFF | TGTGCCACCCTGGGACTAGCGGATAACAATGAGCAGTTCTTC
. | TRBJ1-1 | . | TRBV7-9 | CASSLDALRTAEAFF | TGTGCCAGCAGCTTAGACGCCCTGAGGACCGCTGAAGCTTTCTTT
. | TRBJ2-1 | . | TRBV7-3 | CASGAALQAQFF | TGTGCCAGCGGGGCTGCCTTACAAGCGCAGTTCTTC
. | TRBJ2-1 | TRBD1 | TRBV18 | CASSPTGPPYNEQFF | TGTGCCAGCTCACCGACAGGGCCCCCTTACAATGAGCAGTTCTTC
. | TRBJ2-7 | . | TRBV4-2 | CASSLDRDPSYEQYF | TGTGCCAGCAGCTTGGACCGGGACCCCTCCTACGAGCAGTACTTC
. | TRBJ2-6 | . | TRBV11-2 | CASSQQGTGANVLTF | TGTGCCAGCAGCCAACAGGGAACCGGGGCCAACGTCCTGACTTTC
. | TRBJ2-3 | TRBD2 | TRBV5-1 | CASWGREGSTDTQYF | TGCGCCAGCTGGGGCCGGGAGGGAAGCACAGATACGCAGTATTTT
. | TRBJ2-7 | TRBD1 | TRBV7-9 | CASSLATGAYEQYF | TGTGCCAGCAGCTTGGCCACAGGGGCGTACGAGCAGTACTTC
few | TRBJ1-5 | TRBD1 | TRBV7-9 | CASSKTGTGNSNQPQHF | TGTGCCAGCAGCAAGACCGGGACAGGAAATAGCAATCAGCCCCAGCATTTT
. | TRBJ2-7 | . | TRBV5-4 | CASSFGRLEQYF | TGTGCCAGCAGCTTCGGCAGGCTGGAGCAGTACTTC
once | TRBJ1-1 | . | TRBV28 | CASSLGGEGDTEAFF | TGTGCCAGCAGTTTAGGAGGTGAGGGCGACACTGAAGCTTTCTTT
few | TRBJ1-5 | . | TRBV2 | CASSEIQYSNQPQHF | TGTGCCAGCAGTGAAATACAGTATAGCAATCAGCCCCAGCATTTT
. | TRBJ1-5 | . | TRBV5-4 | CASSIRPNNQPQHF | TGTGCCAGCAGCATAAGACCGAACAATCAGCCCCAGCATTTT
many | TRBJ1-2 | . | TRBV7-3 | CASSLNPRAVSGGYTF | TGTGCCAGCAGCTTAAATCCGAGGGCCGTGAGTGGCGGCTACACCTTC